This T cell receptor beta chain was documented in a study of blood T cell repertoires in COVID-19. Whole-study context: COVID-19 samples collected from the United States, Italy and Spain covered acute and convalescent phases. PBMCs, B-cell-depleted T cells, or T cells provided the cDNA or gDNA that made up the material.

Source study methods: Reference gene primer amplification gave nucleated cell count estimates. Clones were read by immunoSEQ multiplex PCR, and TCRdb kept only the in-frame ones, dropping some. Clonal size and the V and J genes are those of that table, whereas D and trimming came from the DNA. The repertoire holds about 150,000 clones, with approximately 80% as singletons. The ends lost 2 bases at V and 6 bases at J; junction bases unmatched: 7. CDR1 GTSNPN and CDR2 SVGIG come from the germline V gene (reference sequence). The CDR3 is made up of 13 amino acids. V is TRBV30 and J is TRBJ2-7, with 7 bases fitting TRBD2. Sequences were obtained from peripheral blood. This TCR came from an elderly woman with acute or convalescent COVID-19. In DNA, the CDR3 is TGTGCCTGGAGTTATTCGGGGGGACGCGAGCAGTACTTC. Translated: CAWSYSGGREQYF. The full variable domain, with the rest looked up from reference TRBV30 and TRBJ2-7, is SQTIHQWPATLVQPVGSPLSLECTVEGTSNPNLYWYRQAAGRGLQLLFYSVGIGQISSEVPQNLSASRPQDRQFILSSKKLLLSDSGFYLCAWSYSGGREQYFGPGTRLTVT.